This T cell receptor beta chain was documented in a study of cytomegalovirus exposure and HLA in healthy donors. Findings of the study overall: Specificity of a few CMV-associated chains for CMV antigens was verified in vitro. The classifier reportedly diagnosed cytomegalovirus status with high specificity and sensitivity. First-cohort TCR clusters tended to co-occur in the approximately 130 validation repertoires, a later analysis found.

Trimming shortened V by 6 bases and J by 0 bases, and 11 bases separated the two germline ends. This CDR3 spans 14 amino acids. CDR1 and CDR2 from the germline V gene are MNHEY and SVGAGI. The donors were part of the roughly 120-subject validation cohort, which stood apart from the 666-subject first cohort. Only one count was recorded for this clone. What it recognizes is unknown. The protocol was immunoSEQ multiplex PCR, while the TCRdb copy is restricted to in-frame clones and leaves out a portion. This table holds about 130,000 clones, about 88% found once. Sequences were obtained from PBMCs. The receptor was isolated from a young woman in good health and CMV-seronegative. J is TRBJ1-1 and V is TRBV6-5; TRBD1 is a possible D gene (5 bases). In DNA, the CDR3 is TGTGCCAGCAGCCGCAGGGTCCTGAACACTGAAGCTTTCTTT. Amino acid sequence: CASSRRVLNTEAFF.